These T cell receptor beta chains were read from a single sample in a study of regulatory T cells in long-lasting Graves disease. Each CDR3 protein gets one entry after TCRdb re-called the multiplex PCR reads with MiXCR. The sample has roughly 610,000 distinct CDR3 sequences, 15% to 20% seen once; the top ten hold 12%. The same data also went into a second study, on T cells in Graves' hyperthyroidism and ophthalmopathy.

Specimen: peripheral blood mononuclear cells (PBMCs), collected at new diagnosis, from a patient treated with antithyroid drugs. These receptors all stem from a man younger than 35 with Graves disease. CDR3s include the opening cysteine and the closing phenylalanine or tryptophan. D genes are given only for firm matches. Part of the rows lack a size; the others show once, few, many or a class for expanded clones.

J	D	size	V	CDR3	DNA
TRBJ1-2	TRBD1	-	TRBV30	CAWSDRNRDRGYGYTF	TGTGCCTGGAGTGACCGAAACCGGGACAGAGGCTATGGCTACACCTTC
TRBJ2-6	-	many	TRBV3-1	CASSQGSSGANVLTF	TGTGCCAGCAGCCAAGGCAGCTCTGGGGCCAACGTCCTGACTTTC
TRBJ2-1	TRBD1	-	TRBV15	CATSNQGARYNEQFF	TGTGCCACCAGCAACCAGGGGGCTAGGTACAATGAGCAGTTCTTC
TRBJ2-4	TRBD1	few	TRBV7-6	CASSLDGQGHIQYF	TGTGCCAGCAGCTTAGACGGACAGGGCCACATTCAGTACTTC
TRBJ2-1	TRBD1	many	TRBV28	CASSVPGQGRLEQFF	TGTGCCAGCAGTGTACCGGGACAGGGGAGGTTAGAGCAGTTCTTC
TRBJ2-1	-	few	TRBV4-1	CASSLVGGIVHEQFF	TGCGCCAGCAGCCTGGTTGGCGGGATAGTCCATGAGCAGTTCTTC
TRBJ2-5	-	many	TRBV28	CASSFREETQYF	TGTGCCAGCAGTTTCCGAGAAGAGACCCAGTACTTC
TRBJ2-3	-	few	TRBV18	CASSLLHASSSTDTQYF	TGTGCCAGCTCACTTCTACACGCTTCCTCTAGCACAGATACGCAGTATTTT
TRBJ2-1	TRBD2	-	TRBV20-1	CSASLGRVYNEQFF	TGCAGTGCTAGTCTGGGGAGGGTTTACAATGAGCAGTTCTTC
TRBJ1-1	TRBD1	many	TRBV19	CASSPDRTYTEAFF	TGTGCCAGTAGTCCGGACAGGACGTACACTGAAGCTTTCTTT
TRBJ2-5	TRBD1	many	TRBV11-1	CASSLSGGRQETQYF	TGTGCCAGCAGCTTATCAGGGGGCCGCCAAGAGACCCAGTACTTC
TRBJ1-2	TRBD1	few	TRBV27	CASSSTGEGYTF	TGTGCCAGCAGTTCTACAGGGGAGGGCTACACCTTC
TRBJ1-2	-	few	TRBV6-5	CASSYGGGGYGYTF	TGTGCCAGCAGTTACGGCGGGGGCGGCTATGGCTACACCTTC
TRBJ1-4	-	many	TRBV30	CAWSVKSDEKLFF	TGTGCCTGGAGTGTAAAAAGCGATGAAAAACTGTTTTTT
TRBJ2-5	-	-	TRBV7-6	CASSSLTAQETQYF	TGTGCCAGCAGCTCATTGACAGCCCAAGAGACCCAGTACTTC
TRBJ1-4	-	-	TRBV10-3	CAISAGVDEKLFF	TGTGCCATCAGTGCGGGGGTAGATGAAAAACTGTTTTTT
TRBJ1-4	-	many	TRBV12-3/TRBV12-4	CASSPGTVRNEKLFF	TGTGCCAGCAGTCCTGGGACCGTTCGTAATGAAAAACTGTTTTTT
TRBJ1-2	-	few	TRBV7-9	CASSSDRGANYGYTF	TGTGCCAGCAGCTCCGATCGGGGGGCTAACTATGGCTACACCTTC
TRBJ2-1	TRBD1	-	TRBV7-9	CASSLVGTGVYNEQFF	TGTGCCAGCAGCTTAGTCGGGACAGGGGTGTACAATGAGCAGTTCTTC
TRBJ2-3	-	many	TRBV6-1	CASSTGGSTDTQYF	TGTGCCAGCAGCACCGGCGGCAGCACAGATACGCAGTATTTT
TRBJ2-7	TRBD1	many	TRBV10-3	CAIKDRVGYEQYF	TGTGCCATCAAGGACAGGGTGGGCTACGAGCAGTACTTC
TRBJ1-2	TRBD1	few	TRBV4-1	CASSDRQGPNYGYTF	TGCGCCAGCAGCGACCGACAGGGACCTAACTATGGCTACACCTTC
TRBJ1-2	-	-	TRBV20-1	CSASTDLYGYTF	TGCAGTGCTTCAACGGACCTTTATGGCTACACCTTC
TRBJ2-3	-	-	TRBV3-1	CASNQGASAKTDTQYF	TGTGCCAGCAACCAAGGGGCCTCAGCGAAAACAGATACGCAGTATTTT
TRBJ1-1	-	many	TRBV6-1	CASRMGDGNTEAFF	TGTGCCAGCAGGATGGGGGACGGGAACACTGAAGCTTTCTTT
TRBJ2-3	-	few	TRBV6-1	CASSEAGLSDTQYF	TGTGCCAGCAGTGAAGCTGGGTTGTCGGATACGCAGTATTTT
TRBJ1-5	-	-	TRBV7-2	CASSLEPINQPQHF	TGTGCCAGCAGCTTAGAGCCAATAAATCAGCCCCAGCATTTT
TRBJ1-1	-	many	TRBV20-1	CSAKDFEAFF	TGCAGTGCTAAAGATTTTGAAGCTTTCTTT
TRBJ2-1	TRBD2	-	TRBV4-1	CASSQPTSGRVFEQFF	TGCGCCAGCAGCCAACCGACTAGCGGGAGGGTATTTGAGCAGTTCTTC
TRBJ1-5	-	few	TRBV20-1	CSARVRRNNQPQHF	TGCAGTGCTAGAGTAAGACGGAACAATCAGCCCCAGCATTTT
TRBJ2-2	TRBD2	few	TRBV12-3/TRBV12-4	CASRLLGTTYPGELFF	TGTGCCAGCAGGCTCTTGGGGACTACTTACCCCGGGGAGCTGTTTTTT
TRBJ1-1	-	-	TRBV30	CAWSRKVNTEAFF	TGTGCCTGGAGTCGCAAGGTGAACACTGAAGCTTTCTTT
TRBJ1-2	-	-	TRBV2	CASSELGANYGYTF	TGTGCCAGCAGTGAGCTGGGGGCTAACTATGGCTACACCTTC
TRBJ2-7	TRBD2	many	TRBV20-1	CSARSSGLGTAEQYF	TGCAGTGCTAGATCTTCTGGACTAGGAACTGCCGAGCAGTACTTC
TRBJ2-7	TRBD1	-	TRBV5-1	CASSEGTGASYEQYF	TGCGCCAGCAGCGAAGGGACAGGGGCTTCCTACGAGCAGTACTTC
TRBJ1-2	-	many	TRBV10-3	CAITEDWANGYTF	TGTGCCATCACCGAAGATTGGGCGAATGGCTACACCTTC
TRBJ2-1	TRBD2	many	TRBV20-1	CSARDSGRAFVNEQFF	TGCAGTGCTAGAGATAGCGGGAGGGCCTTTGTCAATGAGCAGTTCTTC
TRBJ2-7	TRBD2	many	TRBV2	CASSEAGEAYEQYF	TGTGCCAGCAGTGAGGCGGGAGAAGCCTACGAGCAGTACTTC
TRBJ1-4	TRBD1	many	TRBV11-2	CASSRQGASEKLFF	TGTGCCAGCAGCAGACAGGGGGCGAGTGAAAAACTGTTTTTT
TRBJ2-7	-	-	TRBV18	CASSPGGTEQYF	TGTGCCAGCTCACCAGGGGGCACTGAGCAGTACTTC
TRBJ1-5	-	-	TRBV27	CASSLKAGNQPQHF	TGTGCCAGCAGTTTAAAGGCAGGAAATCAGCCCCAGCATTTT
TRBJ2-7	-	many	TRBV7-9	CASSVRTYEQYF	TGTGCCAGCAGCGTCCGGACCTACGAGCAGTACTTC
TRBJ1-2	TRBD1	few	TRBV5-8	CASSLWARQGISYGYTF	TGTGCCAGCAGCTTGTGGGCCCGACAGGGTATTTCCTATGGCTACACCTTC
TRBJ2-1	-	many	TRBV2	CASTSDSSYNEQFF	TGTGCCAGCACGTCGGACTCCTCCTACAATGAGCAGTTCTTC
TRBJ2-2	-	few	TRBV5-1	CASNDWVSGTGELFF	TGCGCCAGCAACGACTGGGTTAGCGGAACCGGGGAGCTGTTTTTT
TRBJ2-7	TRBD1	many	TRBV28	CASSSPTRDRTLGYF	TGTGCCAGCAGTTCGCCGACCCGGGACAGAACCCTTGGGTACTTC
TRBJ2-7	-	-	TRBV30	CAWTRAGVRNEQYF	TGTGCCTGGACCCGAGCAGGGGTTCGGAACGAGCAGTACTTC
TRBJ2-2	TRBD2	few	TRBV27	CASSLSAGVAGELFF	TGTGCCAGCAGTTTATCCGCGGGGGTGGCCGGGGAGCTGTTTTTT
TRBJ2-2	TRBD1	-	TRBV28	CASRGTGALGRELFF	TGTGCCAGCCGAGGGACAGGGGCTTTAGGCAGGGAGCTGTTTTTT
TRBJ1-2	-	few	TRBV7-2	CASSHYATGNYGYTF	TGTGCCAGCAGCCACTACGCGACAGGAAACTATGGCTACACCTTC
TRBJ1-6	-	few	TRBV30	CAWSGGLRGKPLHF	TGTGCCTGGAGCGGAGGATTACGGGGGAAGCCCCTCCACTTT
TRBJ2-7	TRBD2	-	TRBV19	CASSNSGRTYEQYF	TGTGCCAGTAGTAATAGCGGGAGGACGTACGAGCAGTACTTC
TRBJ1-3	-	few	TRBV30	CAWSNPPGGNTIYF	TGTGCCTGGAGTAACCCCCCGGGCGGCAACACCATATATTTT
TRBJ2-7	TRBD2	many	TRBV20-1	CSANGGGSYEQYF	TGCAGTGCTAACGGGGGGGGCTCCTACGAGCAGTACTTC
TRBJ2-3	TRBD2	few	TRBV7-9	CASSLEASGRADTQYF	TGTGCCAGCAGCTTAGAGGCTAGCGGGCGGGCAGATACGCAGTATTTT